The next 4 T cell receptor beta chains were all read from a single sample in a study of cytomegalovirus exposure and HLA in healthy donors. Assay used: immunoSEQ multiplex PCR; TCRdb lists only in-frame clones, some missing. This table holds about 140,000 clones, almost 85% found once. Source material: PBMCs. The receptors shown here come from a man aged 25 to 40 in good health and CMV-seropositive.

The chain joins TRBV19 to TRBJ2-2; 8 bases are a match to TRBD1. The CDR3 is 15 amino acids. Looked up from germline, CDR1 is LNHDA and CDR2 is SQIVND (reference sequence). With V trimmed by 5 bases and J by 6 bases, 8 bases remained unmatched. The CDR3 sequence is CASSPPSGGAGELFF. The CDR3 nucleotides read TGTGCCAGTAGTCCTCCCTCAGGGGGCGCCGGGGAGCTGTTTTTT.

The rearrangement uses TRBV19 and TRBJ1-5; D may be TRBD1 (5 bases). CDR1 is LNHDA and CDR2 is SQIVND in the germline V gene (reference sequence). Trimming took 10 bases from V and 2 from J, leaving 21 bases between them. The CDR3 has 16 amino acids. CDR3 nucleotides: TGTGCCACCCAGGGCGCGGCAAGGCCGGGCAATCAGCCCCAGCATTTT. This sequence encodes CATQGAARPGNQPQHF.

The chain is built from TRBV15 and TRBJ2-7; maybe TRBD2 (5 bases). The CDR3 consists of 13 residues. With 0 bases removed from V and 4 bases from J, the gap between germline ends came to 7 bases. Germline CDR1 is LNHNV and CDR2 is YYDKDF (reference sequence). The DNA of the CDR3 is TGTGCCACCAGCAGAGATCGAGGGTACGAGCAGTACTTC. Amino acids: CATSRDRGYEQYF.

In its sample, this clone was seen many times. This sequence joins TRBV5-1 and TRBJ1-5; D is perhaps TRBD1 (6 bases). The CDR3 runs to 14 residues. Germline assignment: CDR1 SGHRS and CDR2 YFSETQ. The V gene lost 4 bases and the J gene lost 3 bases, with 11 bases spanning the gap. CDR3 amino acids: CASSPDSSNQPQHF. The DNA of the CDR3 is TGCGCCAGCAGCCCGGACAGCTCCAATCAGCCCCAGCATTTT.